This T cell receptor (beta chain) was observed in a study of cytomegalovirus exposure and HLA in healthy donors. CDR3 length: 15 residues. CDR1 and CDR2 (germline): SGHDN, FVKESK. J was trimmed by 1 base and V by 4 bases; bases with no gene match: 3. It was with 60 Vbeta and 13 Jbeta primers that the PCR ran. Profiled with immunoSEQ multiplex PCR; TCRdb holds only in-frame clones, not every one. Here the sample spans more than 85,000 clones, 70% to 85% being singletons. The sequenced sample consisted of PBMCs. The genes are TRBV14 and TRBJ2-7, with 11 bases lining up with TRBD2. The clonotype comes from a man between 25 and 39 years old in good health and CMV-seropositive. CDR3 coding DNA: TGTGCCAGCAGCCCAATAGCGGGGGGGTCCTACGAGCAGTACTTC. It encodes CASSPIAGGSYEQYF.